This TCR beta chain was captured by sequencing in a study of cytomegalovirus exposure and HLA in healthy donors. Overall study findings and caveats: Within an earlier analysis, most TCR beta V segments proved productive either about 87% or about 30% of the time. Analysis was carried out at a later point, and it linked a missense DCLRE1C variant to TCR beta V- and J-gene trimming.

This clone was counted only a few times. What it binds is unknown. This CDR3 region has 13 residues. Germline CDR1 and CDR2: GTSNPN and SVGIG (reference sequence). Between the trimmed V and J ends, which lost 0 bases and 4 bases, there was a span of 9 bases. PCR involved 60 Vbeta and 13 Jbeta primers. Repertoires were generated with immunoSEQ multiplex PCR, while TCRdb's copy carries only in-frame clones and drops some. The sample yields approximately 79,000 clones, roughly three quarters seen once. The chain recombines TRBV30 with TRBJ1-1, with D hard to call. Sequencing was done on a sample of PBMCs. This receptor was taken from a woman in her 40s in good health and CMV-seropositive. The DNA for the CDR3 is TGTGCCTGGAGTGTAGCGACGCGCACTGAAGCTTTCTTT. It encodes CAWSVATRTEAFF. Combining the CDR3 with reference TRBV30 and TRBJ1-1 gives the whole variable domain SQTIHQWPATLVQPVGSPLSLECTVEGTSNPNLYWYRQAAGRGLQLLFYSVGIGQISSEVPQNLSASRPQDRQFILSSKKLLLSDSGFYLCAWSVATRTEAFFGQGTRLTVV.